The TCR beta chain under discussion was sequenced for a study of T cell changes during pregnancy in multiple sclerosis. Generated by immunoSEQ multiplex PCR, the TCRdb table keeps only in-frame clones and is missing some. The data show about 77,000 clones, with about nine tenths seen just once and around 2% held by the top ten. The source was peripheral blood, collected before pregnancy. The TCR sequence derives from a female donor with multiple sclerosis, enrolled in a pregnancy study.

CDR3 nucleotide sequence: TGTGCCAGCAGTTACTCCCGGGACAGACCTTACGAGCAGTACTTC. Protein product: CASSYSRDRPYEQYF. This sequence joins TRBV6-5 and TRBJ2-7; 7 bases match TRBD1. Germline CDR1 and CDR2: MNHEY and SVGAGI. The CDR3 is made up of 15 amino acids. Losses at the gene ends were 0 bases for V and 4 bases for J; bases not matched to a gene: 6.